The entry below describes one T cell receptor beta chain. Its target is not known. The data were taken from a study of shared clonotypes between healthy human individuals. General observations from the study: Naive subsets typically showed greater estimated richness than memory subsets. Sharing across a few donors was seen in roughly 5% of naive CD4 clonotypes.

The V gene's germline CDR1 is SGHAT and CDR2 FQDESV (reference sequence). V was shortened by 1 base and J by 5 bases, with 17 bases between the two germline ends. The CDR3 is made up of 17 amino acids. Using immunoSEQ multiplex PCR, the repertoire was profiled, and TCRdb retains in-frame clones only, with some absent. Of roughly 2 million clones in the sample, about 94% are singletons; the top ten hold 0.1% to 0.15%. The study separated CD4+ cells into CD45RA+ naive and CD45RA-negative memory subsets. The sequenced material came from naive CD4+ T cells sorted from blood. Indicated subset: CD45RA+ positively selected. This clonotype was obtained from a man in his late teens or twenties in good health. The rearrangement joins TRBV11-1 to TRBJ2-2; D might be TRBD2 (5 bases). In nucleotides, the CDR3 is TGTGCCAGCAGCTTAGGAGGGATTGCGGGCCGGACCGGGGAGCTGTTTTTT. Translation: CASSLGGIAGRTGELFF.